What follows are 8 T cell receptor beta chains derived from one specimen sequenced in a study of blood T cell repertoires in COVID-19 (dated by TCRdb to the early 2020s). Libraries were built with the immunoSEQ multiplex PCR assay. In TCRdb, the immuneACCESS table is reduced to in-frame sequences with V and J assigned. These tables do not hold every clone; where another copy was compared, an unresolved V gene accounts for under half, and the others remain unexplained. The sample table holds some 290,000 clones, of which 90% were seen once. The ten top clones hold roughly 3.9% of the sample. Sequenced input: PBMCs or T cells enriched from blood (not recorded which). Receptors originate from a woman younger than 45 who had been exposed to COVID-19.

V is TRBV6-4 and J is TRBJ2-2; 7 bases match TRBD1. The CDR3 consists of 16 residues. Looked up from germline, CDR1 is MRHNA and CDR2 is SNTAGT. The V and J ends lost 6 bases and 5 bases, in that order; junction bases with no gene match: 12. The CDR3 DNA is TGTGCCAGCAGAGACCCCCGACAGGGTGCGACCGGGGAGCTGTTTTTT. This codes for CASRDPRQGATGELFF.

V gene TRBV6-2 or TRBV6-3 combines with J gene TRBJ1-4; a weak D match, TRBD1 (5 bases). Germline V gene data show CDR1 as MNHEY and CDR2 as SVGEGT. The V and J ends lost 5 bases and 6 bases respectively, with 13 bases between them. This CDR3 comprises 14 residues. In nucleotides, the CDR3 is TGTGCCAGCAGTGTGTGGGGCGCGCATGAAAAACTGTTTTTT. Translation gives CASSVWGAHEKLFF.

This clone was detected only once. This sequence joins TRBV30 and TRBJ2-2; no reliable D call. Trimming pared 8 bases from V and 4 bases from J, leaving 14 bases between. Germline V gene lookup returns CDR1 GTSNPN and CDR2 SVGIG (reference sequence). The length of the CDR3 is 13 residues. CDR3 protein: CARTSRFTGELFF. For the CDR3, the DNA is TGTGCCCGTACGTCCCGGTTCACCGGGGAGCTGTTTTTT.

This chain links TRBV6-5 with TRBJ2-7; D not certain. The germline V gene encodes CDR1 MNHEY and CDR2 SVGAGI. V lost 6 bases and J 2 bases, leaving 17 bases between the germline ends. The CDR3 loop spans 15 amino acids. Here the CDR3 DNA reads TGTGCCAGCAGCCCCACACCACTAAATCCCTACGAGCAGTACTTC. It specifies CASSPTPLNPYEQYF.

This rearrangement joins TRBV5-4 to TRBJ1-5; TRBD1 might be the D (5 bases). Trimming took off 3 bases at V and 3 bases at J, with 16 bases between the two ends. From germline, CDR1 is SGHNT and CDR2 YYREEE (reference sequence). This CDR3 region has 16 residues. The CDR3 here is CASSSGDGRINQPQHF. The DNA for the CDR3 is TGTGCCAGCAGCTCGGGGGATGGGAGAATCAATCAGCCCCAGCATTTT.

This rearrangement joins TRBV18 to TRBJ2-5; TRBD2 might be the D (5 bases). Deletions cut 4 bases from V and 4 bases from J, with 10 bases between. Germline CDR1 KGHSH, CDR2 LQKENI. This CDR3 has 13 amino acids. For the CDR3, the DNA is TGTGCCAGCTCACGACGGGGAGCAGAGACCCAGTACTTC. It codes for CASSRRGAETQYF.

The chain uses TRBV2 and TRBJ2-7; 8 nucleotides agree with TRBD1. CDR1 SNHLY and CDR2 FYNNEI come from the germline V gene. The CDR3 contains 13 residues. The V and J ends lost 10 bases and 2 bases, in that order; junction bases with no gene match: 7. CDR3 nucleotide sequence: TGTGCCATTCGGGACAGGCGAACCTACGAGCAGTACTTC. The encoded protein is CAIRDRRTYEQYF.

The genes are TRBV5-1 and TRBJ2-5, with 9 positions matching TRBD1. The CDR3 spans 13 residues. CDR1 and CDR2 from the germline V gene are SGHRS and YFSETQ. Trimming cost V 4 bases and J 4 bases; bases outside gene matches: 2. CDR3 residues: CASSRTGVETQYF. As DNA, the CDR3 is TGCGCCAGCAGCCGGACAGGGGTAGAGACCCAGTACTTC.